The clone carrying this T cell receptor beta chain has a handful of counts. Its specificity is not known. This entry belongs to a study of T cells in Graves' hyperthyroidism and ophthalmopathy. Background on the study: Specimen type is peripheral blood, collected at initial diagnosis prior to any treatment. Findings and limits, study-wide: Researchers report that a 13 V-J model separated ophthalmopathy from stable hyperthyroidism.

Researchers amplified the TCR beta CDR3 regions from RNA transcripts. HTBI primers drove first-round RT-PCR of the TCR CDR3. From the multiplex PCR reads, TCRdb called clonotypes with MiXCR, one entry per CDR3 protein. The sample lists 600,000 or so distinct CDR3 sequences; 14% were seen once. Germline V lookup: CDR1 SGHTA, CDR2 FQGNSA. J was trimmed by 4 bases and V by 3 bases; bases with no gene match: 6. This CDR3 has 15 amino acids. Patients with uncontrolled infections, other autoimmune diseases, pregnancy or lactation were excluded. V is TRBV7-2 and J is TRBJ1-2; 9 positions match TRBD1. The sample was blood. This clonotype was obtained from a woman aged 50 to 60 with Graves' ophthalmopathy. This CDR3 is CASSFGEGQGYGYTF. In DNA form, the CDR3 reads TGTGCCAGCAGCTTTGGGGAGGGACAGGGCTATGGCTACACCTTC.